This T cell receptor beta chain came from a study of blood T cell repertoires in COVID-19 (dated by TCRdb to 2018 to 2020). For the study in its entirety: Samples from collaborators originated in the United States, Italy and Spain and spanned both the acute and convalescent phases of COVID-19. The repertoires were released in a freely available public database intended as a resource for research on the immune response to SARS-CoV-2. The material from the prospective study consisted of cDNA or gDNA derived from T cells, B-cell-depleted T cells, or PBMCs. Deeply sampled blood TCRbeta repertoires from subjects exposed to, actively infected with, or recovered from COVID-19 were included in the dataset. Sample metadata almost always included a de-identified subject ID, COVID-19 status, age in years and sex. Where available, HLA class I and class II types were obtained from metadata supplied by the sample provider rather than from assay-based typing. The samples were drawn from the first 160 participants of the ongoing ImmuneRACE study and from 1,254 subjects provided by 6 global collaborators.

The immunoSEQ Assay, a bias-controlled multiplex PCR, was used to amplify TCRbeta CDR3 regions from genomic DNA. In the original analysis: Within the assay, amplification of reference gene primers was used to estimate how many nucleated cells each sample contained. To quantify the absolute abundance of each unique TCRbeta CDR3 rearrangement, sequence reads were collapsed and filtered. For each sample, productive Simpson clonality was calculated as the square root of Simpson's diversity index over productive rearrangements. TCRdb holds this immuneACCESS table with in-frame rearrangements only. Some clones are missing; in checked studies, unresolved V genes explain under half, and the rest has no known cause. Clone size and the V and J calls come from that table; the DNA yielded D and trimming. This sample comprises 350,000 or so clones, 92% of them detected only once. Roughly 20% of the sample goes to the ten largest clones.

As to this clone: Its target antigen remains unknown. The record has no base qualities; no much larger clone is one base away.

From the cysteine up to the phenylalanine, the CDR3 has a length of 14 residues. CDR3 DNA is the only sequence kept; it has 42 bases, read in frame from the first base. The trim is 3 bases for V and 6 bases for J, with a gap of 14 bases between the germline ends. CDR1 SEHNR and CDR2 FQNEAQ were looked up in the germline V gene (reference sequence). Participants in the prospective study were enrolled through a virtual design, were aged about 18 to 90 years, and lived in 24 United States geographic areas. To assign participants to cohorts, the prospective study relied on clinical history that participants themselves reported in a screening survey and a study questionnaire. Recovered participants in ImmuneRACE Cohort 3 were defined by two consecutive negative NP/OP PCR tests, clearance by a healthcare professional, or resolution of symptoms. Mobile phlebotomists in the prospective study collected whole blood, serum and a nasopharyngeal or oropharyngeal swab from every participant. Additional blood draws and questionnaires over an approximately 2-month period could optionally be provided by prospective study participants. Blood samples from the prospective study were shipped frozen or at room temperature prior to DNA extraction.

The study at large found these results: How much clinical and demographic metadata was included differed by source and by participant, and the metadata was provided uncurated.

Material: PBMCs or T cells enriched from blood (not recorded which). Rearrangement joined TRBV7-9 to TRBJ2-5; TRBD2 is a weak D gene call, 5 bases matching. This TCR was recovered from a woman aged 25 to 39 who had recovered from COVID-19. The CDR3 is CASSFPRAAQTQYF. Here is the DNA: TGTGCCAGCAGCTTCCCGCGAGCGGCGCAGACCCAGTACTTC.